This T cell receptor beta chain was sequenced during a study of T-cell memory formation after mild COVID-19. Study information: Largely donor-specific TCR clusters were found.

Whole-study results and caveats: Clones that shrank (day 15 to 85) were balanced CD4/CD8, whereas later expanders leaned CD4+.

5'RACE primed from the constant segment yielded TCR alpha and TCR beta cDNA libraries bearing sample barcodes and UMIs. Via MiXCR, TCRdb re-called the 5' RACE reads, giving one row per CDR3 protein. This repertoire shows some 130,000 distinct CDR3 sequences, 16% found once; its top ten account for approximately 14%. Looked up from germline, CDR1 is SGHTA and CDR2 is FQGNSA. This CDR3 region has 17 residues. The ends lost 5 bases at V and 2 bases at J; junction bases unmatched: 10. This clonotype was detected a few times. What it recognizes is unknown. The V gene is TRBV7-2, the J gene TRBJ2-3, with TRBD2 identical over 10 bases. The sequencing input was PBMCs or a T cell subset sorted from them (not recorded which). This sequence was found in an adult woman who had mild COVID-19 (a few samples of this study predate the infection). Cell type and time point are not known. The CDR3 loop reads CASSKYSLAGNTDTQYF. In DNA, the CDR3 is TGTGCCAGCAGCAAATACTCACTAGCGGGGAACACAGATACGCAGTATTTT.